A single sample is the source of the 23 T cell receptor beta chains below, sequenced in a study of control samples from healthy donors and cancer patients. Only in-frame clones appear in the TCRdb table, and some are missing; sequencing was by immunoSEQ multiplex PCR. The sample shows about 150,000 clones, 85% to 95% of them seen only once. Material: blood. The receptor set was obtained from a man aged 45-65 years in good health.

The chain employs TRBV5-6 and TRBJ2-7; TRBD1 matches at 8 bases. The CDR3 totals 15 residues. With 4 bases clipped from V and 3 bases from J, the junction kept 9 bases outside the gene matches. The V gene's germline CDR1 is SGHDT and CDR2 YYEEEE. This CDR3 is CASSGGDRPDYEQYF. The DNA of the CDR3 is TGTGCCAGCAGCGGCGGGGACAGGCCGGACTACGAGCAGTACTTC. The whole variable domain, remainder taken from reference TRBV5-6 and TRBJ2-7, is DAGVTQSPTHLIKTRGQQVTLRCSPKSGHDTVSWYQQALGQGPQFIFQYYEEEERQRGNFPDRFSGHQFPNYSSELNVNALLLGDSALYLCASSGGDRPDYEQYFGPGTRLTVT.

The chain joins TRBV14 to TRBJ2-7; D call uncertain. Germline V gene lookup returns CDR1 SGHDN and CDR2 FVKESK. Trimming removed 0 bases from V and 2 bases from J, with 11 bases in between. This CDR3 is 15 amino acids long. The CDR3 region is CASSQDPGIPYEQYF. CDR3 sequence (DNA): TGTGCCAGCAGCCAAGACCCGGGTATCCCCTACGAGCAGTACTTC.

The chain carries TRBV5-1 and TRBJ2-3; D perhaps matches TRBD2 (7 bases). From germline, CDR1 is SGHRS and CDR2 YFSETQ. V gave up 4 bases and J gave up 3 bases, with 15 bases separating them. The CDR3 spans 15 residues. For the CDR3, the DNA is TGCGCCAGCAGCCTCCGGGGGGCTCAGACAGATACGCAGTATTTT. This sequence encodes CASSLRGAQTDTQYF.

In its sample, this clone was seen once. This chain links TRBV7-9 with TRBJ2-7; D could derive from TRBD1 or TRBD2 (5 bases each). V lost 4 bases, J lost 0 bases, and 16 bases lay in between. The CDR3 consists of 16 residues. Germline V CDR1 and CDR2: SEHNR, FQNEAQ (reference sequence). As DNA, the CDR3 is TGTGCCAGCAGCTCGGGGACGACAGCTTACTCCTACGAGCAGTACTTC. This codes for CASSSGTTAYSYEQYF.

V gene TRBV6-5 combines with J gene TRBJ1-2; 8 bases map to TRBD1. V was clipped by 8 bases and J by 5 bases; unmatched bases: 7. This CDR3 comprises 13 residues. Germline V lookup: CDR1 MNHEY, CDR2 SVGAGI. The CDR3 nucleotides read TGTGCCAGCGCCCGGGACAGGAGATATGGCTACACCTTC. This translates into CASARDRRYGYTF.

This rearrangement joins TRBV11-3 to TRBJ1-1, with 7 bases identical to TRBD1. V gave up 5 bases and J gave up 4 bases; unmatched junction bases: 7. Germline V gives CDR1 SGHNT, CDR2 YENEEA. This CDR3 has 14 amino acids. The CDR3: CASSRQGPTTEAFF. CDR3 nucleotides: TGTGCCAGCAGCCGACAGGGCCCGACCACTGAAGCTTTCTTT.

The gene calls are TRBV28 and TRBJ2-6; either TRBD1 or TRBD2 may fit D (5 bases each). Trimming pared 2 bases from V and 0 bases from J, leaving 5 bases between. Germline values: CDR1 MDHEN, CDR2 SYDVKM. This CDR3 comprises 15 residues. The CDR3, as DNA: TGTGCCAGCAGTTTAGGGGGCTCTGGGGCCAACGTCCTGACTTTC. This encodes CASSLGGSGANVLTF.

The chain links TRBV27 to TRBJ2-1; 7 bases fit TRBD1. J was trimmed by 6 bases and V by 5 bases; bases with no gene match: 13. Germline CDR1 and CDR2: MNHEY and SMNVEV (reference sequence). The CDR3 runs to 16 residues. The CDR3 spells CASSISTGAFRNEQFF. CDR3 nucleotides: TGTGCCAGCAGTATCTCAACAGGGGCATTCCGCAATGAGCAGTTCTTC.

The CDR3 here is CASRPTGSQETQYF. CDR3 DNA sequence: TGTGCCAGCAGGCCCACAGGGAGCCAAGAGACCCAGTACTTC. This rearrangement joins TRBV2 to TRBJ2-5, with a possible D match to TRBD1 (6 bases). Germline CDR1 and CDR2: SNHLY and FYNNEI. V was pared by 6 bases and J by 1 base, with 12 bases between. The CDR3 sequence is 14 residues long.

The rearrangement joins TRBV24-1 to TRBJ2-1; 13 nucleotides match TRBD2. The length of the CDR3 is 18 residues. Trimming at V came to 4 bases and at J to 3 bases, leaving 8 bases not matched to a gene. CDR1 and CDR2 (germline): KGHDR, SFDVKD. The CDR3 region is CATSDPARTSGSYNEQFF. The CDR3 bases are TGTGCCACCAGTGACCCTGCCCGGACTAGCGGGAGCTACAATGAGCAGTTCTTC.

This chain connects TRBV3-1 (or the pseudogene TRBV3-2) to TRBJ2-7; TRBD2 aligns across 7 bases. This CDR3 comprises 14 residues. Germline trimming cut 3 bases from V and 5 bases from J; bases unmatched to any gene: 7. Per germline, CDR1 LGHDT and CDR2 YNNKEL (reference sequence). The CDR3 DNA sequence: TGTGCCAGCAGCCATAGGACTAGGGTGAACGAGCAGTACTTC. This codes for CASSHRTRVNEQYF.

This chain uses TRBV4-1 with TRBJ2-5; 10 positions match TRBD2. The V gene end was trimmed by 1 base and the J gene end by 2 bases; junction bases not matched to a gene: 16. This CDR3 is built from 20 residues. The germline V gene encodes CDR1 MGHRA and CDR2 YSYEKL. Written as DNA, the CDR3 is TGCGCCAGCAGCCAAGCCCCGGGAAGGACTAGCGGAACCCCACAAGAGACCCAGTACTTC. It is translated as CASSQAPGRTSGTPQETQYF.

This rearrangement joins TRBV3-1 (or the pseudogene TRBV3-2) to TRBJ2-1, with D perhaps assigned TRBD1 or TRBD2 (6 bases each). The CDR3 has 18 residues. V was shortened by 4 bases and J by 0 bases, with 19 bases between the two germline ends. CDR1 and CDR2 from the germline V gene are LGHDT and YNNKEL (reference sequence). CDR3 loop: CASSPGPGGTLSYNEQFF. CDR3 nucleotide sequence: TGTGCCAGCAGCCCCGGACCTGGCGGGACACTCTCCTACAATGAGCAGTTCTTC.

The CDR3 DNA is TGTGCCAGCAGTTTATCAGTGAACACTGAAGCTTTCTTT. Its translation: CASSLSVNTEAFF. J is TRBJ1-1 and V is TRBV6-5; no clear D gene. This CDR3 has 13 amino acids. The V and J ends lost 4 bases and 0 bases respectively, with 6 bases between them. The germline CDR1 and CDR2 sequences are MNHEY and SVGAGI.

The rearrangement joins TRBV19 to TRBJ2-3, with D perhaps matching TRBD2 (5 bases). The CDR3 contains 13 residues. Trimming took off 3 bases at V and 7 bases at J, with 11 bases between the two ends. From germline, CDR1 is LNHDA and CDR2 SQIVND (reference sequence). CDR3 nucleotide sequence: TGTGCCAGTAGTATTGGGCGGGTACATACGCAGTATTTT. As protein: CASSIGRVHTQYF.

CDR3 sequence reads: CASSLEAGGNSPLHF. The CDR3 nucleotides are TGTGCCAGCAGCTTAGAGGCAGGGGGAAATTCACCCCTCCACTTT. This chain links TRBV7-6 with TRBJ1-6, with 7 positions matching TRBD1. The V segment lost 1 base and the J segment 7 bases; nucleotides outside the gene matches: 4. The CDR3 length is 15 residues. Looked up from germline, CDR1 is SGHVS and CDR2 is FNYEAQ.

The chain carries TRBV12-5 and TRBJ2-5; 11 positions match TRBD1. V shed 2 bases and J 4 bases; nucleotides not matched to a gene: 3. Germline CDR1 is LGHNT and CDR2 is FRNRAP. The CDR3 consists of 15 residues. The CDR3 spells CASGLIGQGAETQYF. The CDR3 bases are TGTGCTAGTGGTTTGATAGGACAGGGGGCAGAGACCCAGTACTTC.

V and J are TRBV2 and TRBJ1-5; a possible D gene is TRBD1 (5 bases). The CDR3 is 15 amino acids. Germline V gene data show CDR1 as SNHLY and CDR2 as FYNNEI. V shed 5 bases and J shed 0 bases, with 11 bases lying between them. CDR3 protein: CASSWGENSNQPQHF. CDR3 DNA: TGTGCCAGCAGTTGGGGGGAAAATAGCAATCAGCCCCAGCATTTT.

The chain combines TRBV5-4 with TRBJ1-2; 10 bases agree with TRBD1. J gave up 2 bases and V 6 bases, and 19 bases lay outside the gene matches. Germline V gene lookup returns CDR1 SGHNT and CDR2 YYREEE (reference sequence). The CDR3 length is 19 residues. The CDR3 here is CASNQGNRQGALSNYGYTF. The CDR3 DNA is TGTGCCAGCAACCAGGGGAACCGACAGGGGGCTCTTTCAAACTATGGCTACACCTTC.

This chain connects TRBV5-1 to TRBJ1-4; TRBD1 agrees at 8 bases. The CDR3 is made up of 14 amino acids. Unmatched junction bases numbered 7, after V lost 4 bases and J lost 8 bases. Germline-derived CDR1 and CDR2 are SGHRS and YFSETQ. CDR3 coding DNA: TGCGCCAGCAGCGGACAGGGCGGAGGGGAAAAACTGTTTTTT. Residues: CASSGQGGGEKLFF. The variable domain in full, completed from reference TRBV5-1 and TRBJ1-4, reads KAGVTQTPRYLIKTRGQQVTLSCSPISGHRSVSWYQQTPGQGLQFLFEYFSETQRNKGNFPGRFSGRQFSNSRSEMNVSTLELGDSALYLCASSGQGGGEKLFFGSGTQLSVL.

J is TRBJ1-1 and V is TRBV28; D gene ambiguous. This CDR3 is 13 amino acids long. The V end lost 8 bases, the J end lost 1 base, and 11 bases lay between the germline ends. From germline, CDR1 is MDHEN and CDR2 SYDVKM. The CDR3 nucleotides are TGTGCCAGCGCATGGGCAGGGAACACTGAAGCTTTCTTT. Its translation is CASAWAGNTEAFF.

This clone was observed a few times. V gene TRBV30 combines with J gene TRBJ1-5; 7 positions agree with TRBD1. This CDR3 is built from 13 residues. The junction had 3 bases not matched to a gene; V was cut back by 0 bases and J by 7 bases. The germline V gene has CDR1 GTSNPN and CDR2 SVGIG (reference sequence). The CDR3 here is CAWSVQGGQPQHF. In DNA form, the CDR3 reads TGTGCCTGGAGTGTACAAGGGGGCCAGCCCCAGCATTTT.

V is TRBV19 and J is TRBJ1-4; D gene ambiguous. The V end was cut by 4 bases, the J end by 6 bases, with 12 bases between. The CDR3 runs 14 residues. CDR1 and CDR2 from the germline V gene are LNHDA and SQIVND (reference sequence). CDR3 sequence: CASSNSREDEKLFF. CDR3 nucleotides: TGTGCCAGTAGTAACTCCCGGGAGGATGAAAAACTGTTTTTT.